The entry below describes one T cell receptor (beta chain). The antigen remains unidentified. These data originate in a study of T cells in Graves' hyperthyroidism and ophthalmopathy. Findings and limits, study-wide: The model anticipated ophthalmopathy a median about 7 months pre-onset.

TCR beta CDR3 regions were amplified from RNA. RT-PCR in the first round (using the HTBI primer set) targeted the TCR CDR3. TCRdb re-analysed the multiplex PCR reads in MiXCR, keeping a single row per CDR3 protein. The table shows about 400,000 distinct CDR3 sequences, with more than 20% occurring only once. It was uncontrolled infection, other autoimmune disease, pregnancy or lactation that excluded patients. Fresh 10 ml peripheral blood yielded PBMCs. V lost 4 bases and J lost 7, with 15 bases in between. Germline V lookup: CDR1 SGHRS, CDR2 YFSETQ. This CDR3 contains 14 residues. The sample taken for sequencing was blood. The TCR comes from a man aged 50 to 60 with Graves' hyperthyroidism. The J gene is TRBJ2-1, the V gene TRBV5-1; tentative D call: TRBD2 (6 bases). This CDR3 reads CASSPRFRGNEQFF. In nucleotides, the CDR3 is TGCGCCAGCAGCCCCAGGTTTCGGGGGAATGAGCAGTTCTTC.